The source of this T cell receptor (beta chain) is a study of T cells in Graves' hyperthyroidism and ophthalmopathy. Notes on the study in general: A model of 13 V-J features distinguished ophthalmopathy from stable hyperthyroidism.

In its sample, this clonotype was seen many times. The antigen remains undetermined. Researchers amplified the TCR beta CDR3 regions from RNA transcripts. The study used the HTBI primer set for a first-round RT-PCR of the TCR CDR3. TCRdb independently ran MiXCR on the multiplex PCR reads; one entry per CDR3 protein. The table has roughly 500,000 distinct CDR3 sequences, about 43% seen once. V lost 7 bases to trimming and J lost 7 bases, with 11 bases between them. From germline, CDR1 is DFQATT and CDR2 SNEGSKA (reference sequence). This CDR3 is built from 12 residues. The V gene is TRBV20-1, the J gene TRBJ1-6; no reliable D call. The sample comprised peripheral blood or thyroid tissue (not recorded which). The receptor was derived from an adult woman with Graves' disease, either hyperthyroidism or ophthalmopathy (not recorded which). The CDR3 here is CSVLGMNSPLHF. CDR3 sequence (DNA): TGCAGTGTGTTAGGGATGAATTCACCCCTCCACTTT.